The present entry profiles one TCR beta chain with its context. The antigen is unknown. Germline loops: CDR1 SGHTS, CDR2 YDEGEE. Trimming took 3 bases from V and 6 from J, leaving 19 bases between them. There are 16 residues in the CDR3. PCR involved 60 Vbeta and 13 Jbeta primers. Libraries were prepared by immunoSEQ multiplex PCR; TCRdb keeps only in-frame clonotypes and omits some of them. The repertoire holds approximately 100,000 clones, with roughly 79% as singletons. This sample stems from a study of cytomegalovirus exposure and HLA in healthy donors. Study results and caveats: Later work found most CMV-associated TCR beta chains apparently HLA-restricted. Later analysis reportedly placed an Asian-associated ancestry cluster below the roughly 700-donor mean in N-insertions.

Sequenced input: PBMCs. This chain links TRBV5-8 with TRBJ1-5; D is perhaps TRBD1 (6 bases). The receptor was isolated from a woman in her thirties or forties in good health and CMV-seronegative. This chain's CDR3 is CASSSVAGGGFQPQHF. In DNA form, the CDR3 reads TGTGCCAGCAGCTCGGTCGCCGGGGGGGGCTTTCAGCCCCAGCATTTT.